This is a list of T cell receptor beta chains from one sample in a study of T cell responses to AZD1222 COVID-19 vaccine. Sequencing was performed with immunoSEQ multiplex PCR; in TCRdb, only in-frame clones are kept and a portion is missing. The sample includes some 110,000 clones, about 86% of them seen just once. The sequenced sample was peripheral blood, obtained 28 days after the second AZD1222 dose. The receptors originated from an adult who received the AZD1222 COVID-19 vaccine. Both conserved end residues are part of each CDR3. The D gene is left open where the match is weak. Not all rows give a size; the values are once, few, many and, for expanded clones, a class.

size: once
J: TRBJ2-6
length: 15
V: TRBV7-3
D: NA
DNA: TGTGCCAGCAGCTTAACCCCCTCTGGGGCCAACGTCCTGACTTTC
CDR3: CASSLTPSGANVLTF

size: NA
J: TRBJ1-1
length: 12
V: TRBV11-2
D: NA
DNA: TGTGCCAGCAGCCCCGAATTAGGGGAAGCTTTCTTT
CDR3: CASSPELGEAFF

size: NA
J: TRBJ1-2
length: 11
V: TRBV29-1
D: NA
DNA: TGCAGCGTTCGTGGGCACTATGGCTACACCTTC
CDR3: CSVRGHYGYTF

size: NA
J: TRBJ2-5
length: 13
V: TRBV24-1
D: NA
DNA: TGTGCCACCAGTGACCTGGACAGAGAGACCCAGTACTTC
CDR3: CATSDLDRETQYF

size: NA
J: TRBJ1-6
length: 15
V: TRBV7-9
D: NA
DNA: TGTGCCAGCAGCTTAAGTGGTTTGCTTAATTCACCCCTCCACTTT
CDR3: CASSLSGLLNSPLHF

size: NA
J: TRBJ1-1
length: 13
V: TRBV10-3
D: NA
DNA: TGTGCCATCAGTGACAGGGTGAACACTGAAGCTTTCTTT
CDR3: CAISDRVNTEAFF

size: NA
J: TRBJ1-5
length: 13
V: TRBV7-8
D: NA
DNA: TGTGCCAGCAGCGCCCGGTTGGGTCAGCCCCAGCATTTT
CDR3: CASSARLGQPQHF

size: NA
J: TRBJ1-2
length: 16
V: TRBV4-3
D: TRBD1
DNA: TGCGCCAGCAGCCAAGAGGGACAGGGAAAGGTTTATGGCTACACCTTC
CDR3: CASSQEGQGKVYGYTF

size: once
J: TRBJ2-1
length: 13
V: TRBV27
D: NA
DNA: TGTGCCAGCAGTTTCCGGAGGGGCAATGAGCAGTTCTTC
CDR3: CASSFRRGNEQFF

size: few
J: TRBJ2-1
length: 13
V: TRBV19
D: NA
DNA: TGTGCCAGTAGTATAGTAGGCAGCAATGAGCAGTTCTTC
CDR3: CASSIVGSNEQFF

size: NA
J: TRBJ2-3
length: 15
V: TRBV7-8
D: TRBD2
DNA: TGTGCCAGCAGCTTGACTAGCGGGGGCACAGATACGCAGTATTTT
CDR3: CASSLTSGGTDTQYF

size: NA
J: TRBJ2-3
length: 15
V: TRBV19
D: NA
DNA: TGTGCCAGTAGTAAGCAGGGTCGGAGCACAGATACGCAGTATTTT
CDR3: CASSKQGRSTDTQYF

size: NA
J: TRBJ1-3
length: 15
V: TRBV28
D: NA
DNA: TGTGCCAGCAGTAGTGGCCTAATCTCTGGAAACACCATATATTTT
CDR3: CASSSGLISGNTIYF

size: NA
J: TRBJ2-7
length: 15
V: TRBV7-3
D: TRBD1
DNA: TGTGCCAGCAGCCCCGGGACAGGGTTTGCCTACGAGCAGTACTTC
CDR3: CASSPGTGFAYEQYF

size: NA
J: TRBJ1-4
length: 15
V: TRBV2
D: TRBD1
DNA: TGTGCCAGCCGGGACAGTAAGGAGACTAATGAAAAACTGTTTTTT
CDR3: CASRDSKETNEKLFF

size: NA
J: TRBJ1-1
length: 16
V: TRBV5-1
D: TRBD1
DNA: TGCGCCAGCAGGAGGCCTTACAGGGGGGAAAACACTGAAGCTTTCTTT
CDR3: CASRRPYRGENTEAFF

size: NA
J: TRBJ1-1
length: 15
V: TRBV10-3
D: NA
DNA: TGTGCCATCAGTCGATCGCCGAACTTGAACACTGAAGCTTTCTTT
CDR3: CAISRSPNLNTEAFF

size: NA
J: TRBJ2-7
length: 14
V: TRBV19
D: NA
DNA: TGTGCCAGTAGCCCGGACAGCTTCTCCTACGAGCAGTACTTC
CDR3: CASSPDSFSYEQYF

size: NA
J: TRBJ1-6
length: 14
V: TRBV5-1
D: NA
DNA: TGCGCCAGCAGCTTTTTGGGGGACGGTTCACCCCTCCACTTT
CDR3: CASSFLGDGSPLHF

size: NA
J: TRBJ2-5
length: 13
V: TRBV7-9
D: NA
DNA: TGTGCCAGCAGCCCCGACATGGTAGAGACCCAGTACTTC
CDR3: CASSPDMVETQYF

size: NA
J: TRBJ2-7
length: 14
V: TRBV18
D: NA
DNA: TGTGCCAGCTCACCAAGGCAGCTCCCGTACGAGCAGTACTTC
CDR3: CASSPRQLPYEQYF

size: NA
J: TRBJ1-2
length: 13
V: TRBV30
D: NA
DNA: TGTGCCTGGAGTGTACAGGTTAACTATGGCTACACCTTC
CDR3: CAWSVQVNYGYTF

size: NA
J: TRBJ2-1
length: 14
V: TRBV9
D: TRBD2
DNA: TGTGCCAGCAGCGTAGGGGGACTAAACAATGAGCAGTTCTTC
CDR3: CASSVGGLNNEQFF

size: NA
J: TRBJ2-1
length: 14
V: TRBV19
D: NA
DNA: TGTGCCAGTAGTATCAAACTAGTGTCTGATGAGCAGTTCTTC
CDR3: CASSIKLVSDEQFF

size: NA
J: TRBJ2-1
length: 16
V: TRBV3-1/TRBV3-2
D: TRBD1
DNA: TGTGCCAGCAGCCAGGGCGTCGGGGACAGGGGATTGAAACAGTTCTTC
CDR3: CASSQGVGDRGLKQFF

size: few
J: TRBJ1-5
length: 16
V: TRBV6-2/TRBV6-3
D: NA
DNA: TGTGCCAGCAGTTATATGTCCGGGGCTCTAGGTCAGCCCCAGCATTTT
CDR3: CASSYMSGALGQPQHF

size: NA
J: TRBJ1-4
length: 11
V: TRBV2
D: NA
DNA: TGTGCCAGCAGTCCGTTTAATGAACTGTTTTTT
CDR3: CASSPFNELFF

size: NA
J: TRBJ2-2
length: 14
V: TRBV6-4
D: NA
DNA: TGTGCCAGCAGTGCACAGCAGGACACCGGGGAGCTGTTTTTT
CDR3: CASSAQQDTGELFF

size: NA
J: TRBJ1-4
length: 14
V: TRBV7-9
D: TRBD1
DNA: TGTGCCAGCAGCCCGACAGGGTTTGAGGAAAAACTGTTTTTT
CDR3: CASSPTGFEEKLFF

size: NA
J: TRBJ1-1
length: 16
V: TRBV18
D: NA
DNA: TGTGCCAGCTCCCCTATCCAGGAAGGGATGAACACTGAAGCTTTCTTT
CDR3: CASSPIQEGMNTEAFF

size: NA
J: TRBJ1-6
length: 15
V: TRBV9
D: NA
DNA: TGTGCCAGCAGGGCCGGGGACTCCTATAATTCACCCCTCCACTTT
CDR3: CASRAGDSYNSPLHF

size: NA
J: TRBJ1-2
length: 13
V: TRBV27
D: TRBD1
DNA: TGTGCCAGCAGTTTACAGGGGGCAAACGGCTACACCTTC
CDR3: CASSLQGANGYTF

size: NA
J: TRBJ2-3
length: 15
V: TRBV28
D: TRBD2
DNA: TGTGCCAGCAGTTCGGCTAGCGGGAACACAGATACGCAGTATTTT
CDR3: CASSSASGNTDTQYF

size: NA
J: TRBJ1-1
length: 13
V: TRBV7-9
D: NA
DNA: TGTGCCAGCTCTGATCCAAGGAACACTGAAGCTTTCTTT
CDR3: CASSDPRNTEAFF

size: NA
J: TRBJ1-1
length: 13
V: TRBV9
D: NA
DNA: TGTGCCAGCAGCGTAAAAGGGGATAGCAGAGCTTTCTTT
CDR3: CASSVKGDSRAFF

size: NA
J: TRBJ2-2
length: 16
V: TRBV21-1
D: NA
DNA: TGTGCCAGCAGCAAATCAGGGACACATAACACCGGGGAGCTGTTTTTT
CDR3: CASSKSGTHNTGELFF

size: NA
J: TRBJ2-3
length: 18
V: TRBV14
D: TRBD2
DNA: TGTGCCAGCAGCCAAGATAGCGGGACTAGCACATACACAGATACGCAGTATTTT
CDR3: CASSQDSGTSTYTDTQYF

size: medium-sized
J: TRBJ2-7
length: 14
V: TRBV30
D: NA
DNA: TGTGCCTGGCGGGGCCGGGTGGATCGGTACGAGCAGTACTTC
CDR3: CAWRGRVDRYEQYF

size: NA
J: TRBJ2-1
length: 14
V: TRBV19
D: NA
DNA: TGTGCCAGTAGCCTAGCCGGAATCTACAATGAGCAGTTCTTC
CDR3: CASSLAGIYNEQFF

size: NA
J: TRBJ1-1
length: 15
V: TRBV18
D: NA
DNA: TGTGCCAGCTCACCCTCACAGGCTTCGAACACTGAAGCTTTCTTT
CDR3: CASSPSQASNTEAFF

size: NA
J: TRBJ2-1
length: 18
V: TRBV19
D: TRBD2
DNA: TGTGCCAGTAGTATTGGACTAGCGGGAGGCACACCCCACAATGAGCAGTTCTTC
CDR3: CASSIGLAGGTPHNEQFF

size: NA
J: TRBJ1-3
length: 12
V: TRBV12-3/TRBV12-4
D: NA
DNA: TGTGCCAGCAGCCCGGGGGGAAACACCATATATTTT
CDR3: CASSPGGNTIYF

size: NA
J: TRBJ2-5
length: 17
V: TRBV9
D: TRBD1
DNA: TGTGCCAGCAGCGTAGAACAGGGGGCCGGGATTGGGGAGACCCAGTACTTC
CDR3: CASSVEQGAGIGETQYF

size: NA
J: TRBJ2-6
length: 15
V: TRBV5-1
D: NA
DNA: TGCGCCAGCAGCATACGGAGCTCTGGGGCCAACGTCCTGACTTTC
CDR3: CASSIRSSGANVLTF

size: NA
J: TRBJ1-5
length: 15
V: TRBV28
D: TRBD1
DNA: TGTGCCAGCAGTAAAGGACAGGGAGGATATCAGCCCCAGCATTTT
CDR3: CASSKGQGGYQPQHF